Here is one TCR beta chain with its context. This record comes from a study of blood T cell repertoires in COVID-19. In germline, CDR1 is SGHVS, CDR2 FQNEAQ. The CDR3 contains 16 residues. The V and J ends lost 3 bases and 2 bases respectively, with 16 bases between them. The method was immunoSEQ multiplex PCR; TCRdb's version includes in-frame clones alone and lacks a portion of them. The data show 140,000 or so clones, 85% seen once. This chain links TRBV7-8 with TRBJ2-5, with a tentative D call TRBD1 (5 bases). The TCR originated in a woman aged 40 to 50 who had recovered from COVID-19. What was sequenced was PBMCs or T cells enriched from blood (not recorded which). The CDR3 sequence is CASSFQGVWEQETQYF. CDR3 DNA: TGTGCCAGCAGCTTTCAAGGGGTTTGGGAACAAGAGACCCAGTACTTC. The variable domain in full, with the rest retrieved from reference TRBV7-8 and TRBJ2-5, is GAGVSQSPRYKVAKRGQDVALRCDPISGHVSLFWYQQALGQGPEFLTYFQNEAQLDKSGLPSDRFFAERPEGSVSTLKIQRTQQEDSAVYLCASSFQGVWEQETQYFGPGTRLLVL.